This is a list of T cell receptor beta chains from one sample in a study of blood T cell repertoires in COVID-19. Clones were sequenced by immunoSEQ multiplex PCR, and TCRdb holds only the in-frame ones, with some missing. In the table there are 350,000 to 400,000 clones, more than 85% of which are singletons. What was sequenced was PBMCs or T cells enriched from blood (not recorded which). The origin of the receptors is a woman between 35 and 50 years old who had been exposed to COVID-19. CDR3s include the opening cysteine and the closing phenylalanine or tryptophan. A D gene is named only where the DNA matches it firmly. Size is omitted from some rows. Given values are once, few, many or a class for expanded clones.

v_gene,d_gene,j_gene,abundance,CDR3nt,CDR3aa
TRBV7-9,TRBD1,TRBJ1-1,-,TGTGCCAGCAGCTTAGAGGGACAGGGAACCACTGAAGCTTTCTTT,CASSLEGQGTTEAFF
TRBV5-1,TRBD1,TRBJ2-2,-,TGCGCCAGCAGCCAGGGGGACAGCTCCAGGGAGCTGTTTTTT,CASSQGDSSRELFF
TRBV6-5,-,TRBJ1-1,once,TGTGCCAGCACCTCGCCGTCGGCGGCTAACACTGAAGCTTTCTTT,CASTSPSAANTEAFF
TRBV6-1,TRBD1,TRBJ1-3,-,TGTGCCAGCAGTGAGACAGGGGCTGGATCCGGAAACACCATATATTTT,CASSETGAGSGNTIYF
TRBV11-3,-,TRBJ1-4,-,TGTGCCAGCAGCTTGGGTACAGGGAGTGAAAAACTGTTTTTT,CASSLGTGSEKLFF
TRBV10-3,-,TRBJ1-1,-,TGTGCCATCAGTGAGTCTGCCAGGCAGGTGAACACTGAAGCTTTCTTT,CAISESARQVNTEAFF
TRBV5-1,-,TRBJ1-6,-,TGCGCCAGCAGCCCTGACGGGTCTAGGCAATCACCCCTCCACTTT,CASSPDGSRQSPLHF
TRBV10-1,TRBD1,TRBJ2-1,-,TGCGCCAGCTCCGGTGGGACAGGGGCCAATGAGCAGTTCTTC,CASSGGTGANEQFF
TRBV28,-,TRBJ1-4,-,TGTGCCAGCAGTGCCCCGACAAGGGGAGGAAGTGAAAAACTGTTTTTT,CASSAPTRGGSEKLFF
TRBV7-2,-,TRBJ2-5,once,TGTGCCAGCAGCTTATACGGGGGGCGTAAGACCCAGTACTTC,CASSLYGGRKTQYF